Shown below are 22 T cell receptor beta chains from a single sample sequenced in a study of regulatory dendritic cells for organ transplantation. Data came from immunoSEQ multiplex PCR; TCRdb stores just in-frame clones and leaves some out. The table has under 50,000 clones, 90% to 95% seen once. Sequenced material: naive CD8+ T cells from blood. Documented subset: CD45RA+ naive T cells. Receptors originate from a human donor in good health.

The V call is TRBV29-1, the J call TRBJ2-7, with D uncertain. Germline CDR1 reads SQVTM; CDR2 reads ANQGSEA. V shed 2 bases and J shed 0 bases, with 14 bases lying between them. The CDR3 runs 15 residues. CDR3 in DNA: TGCAGCGTTGAACCTCTAGGGTCCGGCTCCTACGAGCAGTACTTC. This codes for CSVEPLGSGSYEQYF.

This chain joins TRBV4-3 and TRBJ2-4; 9 bases align to TRBD1. This CDR3 spans 15 amino acids. The ends lost 4 bases at V and 1 base at J; junction bases unmatched: 2. In germline, CDR1 is LGHNA, CDR2 YSLEER. The CDR3 is CASSLGTGAKNIQYF. DNA of the CDR3: TGCGCCAGCAGCCTGGGGACAGGGGCCAAAAACATTCAGTACTTC.

The V call is TRBV30, the J call TRBJ1-2; TRBD1 matches at 8 bases. CDR1 is GTSNPN and CDR2 is SVGIG in the germline V gene (reference sequence). The CDR3 totals 14 residues. V was pared by 2 bases and J by 7 bases, with 9 bases of the junction left unmatched. CDR3 sequence (DNA): TGTGCCTGGAGTCCAACGACAGGGGAGCTTGGCTACACCTTC. Translation gives CAWSPTTGELGYTF.

This chain links TRBV9 with TRBJ2-1; 8 bases agree with TRBD2. Germline V gene data show CDR1 as SGDLS and CDR2 as YYNGEE. The CDR3 is made up of 15 amino acids. After removal of 3 bases from V and 2 bases from J, the junction contained 4 bases not matched to a gene. The CDR3 region is CASSALAGAYNEQFF. The CDR3 DNA reads as TGTGCCAGCAGCGCCCTAGCGGGCGCCTACAATGAGCAGTTCTTC. The whole variable domain, filled in from reference TRBV9 and TRBJ2-1, reads DSGVTQTPKHLITATGQRVTLRCSPRSGDLSVYWYQQSLDQGLQFLIQYYNGEERAKGNILERFSAQQFPDLHSELNLSSLELGDSALYFCASSALAGAYNEQFFGPGTRLTVL.

The chain recombines TRBV27 with TRBJ1-2; 8 positions agree with TRBD1. CDR1 and CDR2 (germline): MNHEY, SMNVEV (reference sequence). The V gene end was trimmed by 5 bases and the J gene end by 5 bases; junction bases not matched to a gene: 13. The CDR3 has 16 residues. The CDR3 loop is CASSIRRGQDVYGYTF. DNA of the CDR3: TGTGCCAGCAGTATTAGGCGGGGACAGGACGTTTATGGCTACACCTTC.

The V and J genes are TRBV19 and TRBJ2-7; 8 bases line up with TRBD1. V lost 5 bases and J lost 4; bases outside the gene matches: 10. Germline V gene data show CDR1 as LNHDA and CDR2 as SQIVND (reference sequence). The CDR3 is 15 amino acids. Written as DNA, the CDR3 is TGTGCCAGTAGTTCGCGTCAACAGGGGGTATACGAGCAGTACTTC. Residues: CASSSRQQGVYEQYF.

This clone was counted only a few times. The V call is TRBV7-2, the J call TRBJ1-2, with no clear D. The CDR3 extends over 16 amino acids. The V gene's germline CDR1 is SGHTA and CDR2 FQGNSA. V lost 5 bases and J lost 3, with 19 bases in between. CDR3 sequence reads: CASSPPRFPTDYGYTF. Written as DNA, the CDR3 is TGTGCCAGCAGCCCTCCTCGTTTTCCTACGGACTATGGCTACACCTTC.

The genes are TRBV5-5 and TRBJ2-7, with a tentative D call TRBD2 (6 bases). Per the germline V gene, CDR1 is SGHKS and CDR2 is YYEKEE (reference sequence). The length of the CDR3 is 13 residues. Deletions cut 1 base from V and 7 bases from J, with 12 bases between. CDR3 in DNA: TGTGCCAGCAGCTTGAGCGACGCGGGGGAGCAGTACTTC. Translating it yields CASSLSDAGEQYF.

The chain uses TRBV2 and TRBJ2-7; 8 nucleotides align to TRBD1. The CDR3 is made up of 12 amino acids. The V gene's germline CDR1 is SNHLY and CDR2 FYNNEI. The V segment lost 6 bases and the J segment 11 bases; nucleotides outside the gene matches: 9. Here the CDR3 reads CASSPGQGREYF. Written as DNA, the CDR3 is TGTGCCAGCAGCCCTGGACAGGGTCGCGAGTACTTC.

This clone came up once. The rearrangement links TRBV4-3 to TRBJ2-1, with D maybe TRBD2 (5 bases). Germline loops: CDR1 LGHNA, CDR2 YSLEER. The V and J ends lost 1 base and 2 bases respectively, with 9 bases between them. The CDR3 runs 15 residues. CDR3 sequence: CASSQGLAAYNEQFF. CDR3 DNA: TGCGCCAGCAGCCAAGGGCTAGCAGCCTACAATGAGCAGTTCTTC.

V gene TRBV29-1 combines with J gene TRBJ2-1; maybe TRBD1 (6 bases). The germline V gene has CDR1 SQVTM and CDR2 ANQGSEA. CDR3 length: 13 amino acids. Trimming stripped 3 bases from V and 0 bases from J, with 6 bases between. The CDR3 DNA sequence: TGCAGCGTTGAGGACAGCTCCTACAATGAGCAGTTCTTC. Translation: CSVEDSSYNEQFF.

The sample holds one count of this clone. This rearrangement joins TRBV7-9 to TRBJ1-2; D may be TRBD1 (6 bases). V lost 2 bases, J lost 6 bases, and 7 bases lay in between. CDR3 length: 12 amino acids. Germline V gene lookup returns CDR1 SEHNR and CDR2 FQNEAQ (reference sequence). CDR3 DNA sequence: TGTGCCAGCAGCTTAACAGGGCATGGCTACACCTTC. This gives the protein CASSLTGHGYTF.

The chain combines TRBV5-6 with TRBJ2-1, with 11 bases aligning to TRBD2. J gave up 4 bases and V 4 bases, and 7 bases lay outside the gene matches. Germline assignment: CDR1 SGHDT and CDR2 YYEEEE. The CDR3 length is 16 residues. CDR3 sequence: CASSPKTSGDYNEQFF. CDR3 coding DNA: TGTGCCAGCAGCCCTAAGACTAGCGGGGATTACAATGAGCAGTTCTTC.

The genes are TRBV7-2 and TRBJ2-7; 11 bases are shared with TRBD2. The CDR3 runs to 16 residues. V gave up 5 bases and J gave up 3 bases; unmatched junction bases: 9. The germline gives CDR1 SGHTA, CDR2 FQGNSA. CDR3 sequence reads: CASSPTTSGSFYEQYF. As DNA, the CDR3 is TGTGCCAGCAGCCCCACTACTAGCGGGAGTTTCTACGAGCAGTACTTC.

This clone was seen just once. The gene calls are TRBV2 and TRBJ2-5; D gene uncertain. Germline-derived CDR1 and CDR2 are SNHLY and FYNNEI. The CDR3 covers 11 residues. The V end lost 7 bases, the J end lost 5 bases, and 8 bases lay between the germline ends. The CDR3 DNA sequence: TGTGCCAGCAAAATGGCCGAGACCCAGTACTTC. Translating gives CASKMAETQYF.

This chain connects TRBV25-1 to TRBJ2-5, with 7 bases aligning to TRBD1. V trimming: 3 bases; J trimming: 1 base; junction bases outside the gene matches: 8. Per germline, CDR1 MGHDK and CDR2 SYGVNS. The CDR3 loop spans 16 amino acids. CDR3 sequence (DNA): TGTGCCAGCAGTGATTCCGGGACAGCCCCCCAAGAGACCCAGTACTTC. Encoded protein: CASSDSGTAPQETQYF.

V usage is TRBV27 and J usage is TRBJ1-1; D unclear. Deletions cut 6 bases from V and 4 bases from J, with 12 bases between. From germline, CDR1 is MNHEY and CDR2 SMNVEV (reference sequence). CDR3 length: 13 residues. CDR3 nucleotide sequence: TGTGCCAGCAGCGAAAGGACTGGCACTGAAGCTTTCTTT. Translation gives CASSERTGTEAFF.

The chain employs TRBV4-1 and TRBJ2-7, with 9 positions matching TRBD1. Germline CDR1 and CDR2: MGHRA and YSYEKL. V shed 3 bases and J 6 bases; nucleotides not matched to a gene: 6. This CDR3 is 14 amino acids long. CDR3 DNA sequence: TGCGCCAGCAGCCACCTAGGACAGGGGCGCGAGCAGTACTTC. Encoded protein: CASSHLGQGREQYF.

This rearrangement joins TRBV27 to TRBJ1-1, with 8 bases identical to TRBD1. This CDR3 has 14 residues. Per germline, CDR1 MNHEY and CDR2 SMNVEV (reference sequence). V dropped 7 bases and J dropped 2; count of bases not matched to a gene: 6. Written as DNA, the CDR3 is TGTGCCAGCACCATAACAGGGGGTAACACTGAAGCTTTCTTT. Translated: CASTITGGNTEAFF.

J is TRBJ1-5 and V is TRBV10-1, with D possibly TRBD1 on 5 matching bases. CDR1 and CDR2 from the germline V gene are WNHNN and SYGVQD (reference sequence). The V gene lost 5 bases and the J gene lost 11 bases, with 13 bases spanning the gap. The CDR3 totals 12 residues. Written as DNA, the CDR3 is TGCGCCAGCAGTCCCGGGACCACGGCCCAGCATTTT. It specifies CASSPGTTAQHF.

CDR3 bases: TGTGCCAGCAGTTTGAGCGGGAGTCTCTTTGCGTCCGGGGAGCTGTTTTTT. This sequence encodes CASSLSGSLFASGELFF. The chain joins TRBV28 to TRBJ2-2; 8 bases map to TRBD2. The CDR3 covers 17 residues. The germline V gene has CDR1 MDHEN and CDR2 SYDVKM. The junction had 12 bases not matched to a gene; V was cut back by 3 bases and J by 6 bases.

This chain joins TRBV6-6 and TRBJ2-3; D not certain. Germline CDR1 MNHNY, CDR2 SVGAGI (reference sequence). The length of the CDR3 is 14 residues. With 4 bases removed from V and 3 bases from J, the gap between germline ends came to 11 bases. The CDR3 sequence: CASSSRDGTDTQYF. The CDR3 nucleotides are TGTGCCAGCAGTTCTAGGGATGGTACAGATACGCAGTATTTT.